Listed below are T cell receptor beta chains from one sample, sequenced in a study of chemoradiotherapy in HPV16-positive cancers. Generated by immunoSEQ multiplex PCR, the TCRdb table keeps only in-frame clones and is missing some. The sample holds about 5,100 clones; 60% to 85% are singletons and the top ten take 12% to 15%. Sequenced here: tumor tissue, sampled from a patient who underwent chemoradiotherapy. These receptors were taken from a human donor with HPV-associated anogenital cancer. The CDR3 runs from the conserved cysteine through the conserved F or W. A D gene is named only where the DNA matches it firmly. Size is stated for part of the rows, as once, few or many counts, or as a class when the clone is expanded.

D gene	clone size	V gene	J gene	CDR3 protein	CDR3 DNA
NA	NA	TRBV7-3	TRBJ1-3	CASSLMGSGNTIYF	TGTGCCAGCAGCTTAATGGGATCTGGAAACACCATATATTTT
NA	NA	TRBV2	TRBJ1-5	CASSDSPPGSSGQPQHF	TGTGCCAGCAGTGACTCCCCGCCGGGGTCGTCGGGGCAGCCCCAGCATTTT
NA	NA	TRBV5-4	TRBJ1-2	CASSLVNSDYGYTF	TGTGCCAGCAGCTTGGTAAACTCCGACTATGGCTACACCTTC
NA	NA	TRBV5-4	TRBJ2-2	CASSDRLGRTGELFF	TGTGCCAGCAGCGATCGACTAGGGCGGACCGGGGAGCTGTTTTTT
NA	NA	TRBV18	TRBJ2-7	CASSPPTINYEQYF	TGTGCCAGCTCACCTCCGACCATAAACTACGAGCAGTACTTC
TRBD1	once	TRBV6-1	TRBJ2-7	CASSEWDRGLSYEQYF	TGTGCCAGCAGTGAATGGGACAGGGGCCTGTCCTACGAGCAGTACTTC
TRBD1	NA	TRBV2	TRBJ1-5	CASRDRGLNQPQHF	TGTGCCAGCAGGGACAGGGGGCTTAATCAGCCCCAGCATTTT
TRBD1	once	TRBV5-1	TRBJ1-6	CASSLGDRGAISPLHF	TGCGCCAGCAGCTTGGGAGACAGGGGGGCCATTTCACCCCTCCACTTT
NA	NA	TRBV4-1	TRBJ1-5	CASSQDGGSNQPQHF	TGCGCCAGCAGCCAAGACGGTGGGAGCAATCAGCCCCAGCATTTT
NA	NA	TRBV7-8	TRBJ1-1	CASSLPSGVGTEAFF	TGTGCCAGCAGCCTCCCCTCAGGGGTTGGCACTGAAGCTTTCTTT
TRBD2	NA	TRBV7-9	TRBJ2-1	CASSASGGADNEQFF	TGTGCCAGCAGCGCTAGCGGGGGGGCCGACAATGAGCAGTTCTTC
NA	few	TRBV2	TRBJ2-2	CASSPLAGAGELFF	TGTGCCAGCAGTCCCCTAGCAGGGGCCGGGGAGCTGTTTTTT
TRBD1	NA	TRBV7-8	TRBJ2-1	CASSAGQGRNNEQFF	TGTGCCAGCAGCGCAGGACAGGGCCGGAACAATGAGCAGTTCTTC
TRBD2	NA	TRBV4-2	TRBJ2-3	CASSQTGGVTDTQYF	TGTGCCAGCAGCCAAACGGGGGGAGTTACAGATACGCAGTATTTT
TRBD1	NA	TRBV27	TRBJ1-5	CASSLRDSNQPQHF	TGTGCCAGCAGTTTACGGGACAGTAATCAGCCCCAGCATTTT
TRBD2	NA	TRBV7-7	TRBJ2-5	CASSSGLARETQYF	TGTGCTAGCAGTTCCGGACTAGCCAGGGAGACCCAGTACTTC
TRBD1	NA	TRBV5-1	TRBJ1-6	CASSLATGGDNSPLHF	TGCGCCAGCAGCTTGGCGACAGGGGGTGATAATTCACCCCTCCACTTT
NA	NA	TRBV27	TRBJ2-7	CASSPNRPVEGYEQYF	TGTGCCAGCAGTCCCAACCGCCCGGTTGAGGGCTACGAGCAGTACTTC
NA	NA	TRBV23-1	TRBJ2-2	CASRAGLGGENTGELFF	TGCGCCAGCCGAGCAGGCCTGGGTGGGGAAAACACCGGGGAGCTGTTTTTT
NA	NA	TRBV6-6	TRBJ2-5	CASRREFDQETQYF	TGTGCCAGCAGAAGGGAGTTTGATCAAGAGACCCAGTACTTC
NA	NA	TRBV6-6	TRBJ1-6	CASSGPGSYNSPLHF	TGTGCCAGCAGCGGTCCGGGGAGTTATAATTCACCCCTCCACTTT
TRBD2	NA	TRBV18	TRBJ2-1	CASSPLVAGGGNEQFF	TGTGCCAGCTCACCATTGGTGGCGGGGGGCGGCAATGAGCAGTTCTTC
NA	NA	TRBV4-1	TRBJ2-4	CASSQEGGRAKNIQYF	TGCGCCAGCAGCCAAGAAGGGGGGCGGGCCAAAAACATTCAGTACTTC
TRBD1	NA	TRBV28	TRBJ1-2	CQDREGYGYTF	TGTCAGGACAGGGAGGGGTATGGCTACACCTTC
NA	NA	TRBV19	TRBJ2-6	CASSMESGANVLTF	TGTGCCAGTAGTATGGAGTCTGGGGCCAACGTCCTGACTTTC
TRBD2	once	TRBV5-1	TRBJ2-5	CASSSGLAGGLALMGETQYF	TGCGCCAGCAGCTCAGGACTAGCGGGGGGGCTCGCTCTCATGGGAGAGACCCAGTACTTC
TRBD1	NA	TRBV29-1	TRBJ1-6	CSVRDRVNSPLHF	TGCAGCGTTCGGGACAGGGTTAATTCACCCCTCCACTTT
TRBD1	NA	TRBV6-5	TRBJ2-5	CASSSTGGLAETQYF	TGTGCCAGCAGCAGTACAGGGGGCTTAGCGGAGACCCAGTACTTC
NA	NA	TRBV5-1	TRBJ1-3	CASSARQDSGNTIYF	TGCGCCAGCAGCGCCCGACAGGACTCTGGAAACACCATATATTTT